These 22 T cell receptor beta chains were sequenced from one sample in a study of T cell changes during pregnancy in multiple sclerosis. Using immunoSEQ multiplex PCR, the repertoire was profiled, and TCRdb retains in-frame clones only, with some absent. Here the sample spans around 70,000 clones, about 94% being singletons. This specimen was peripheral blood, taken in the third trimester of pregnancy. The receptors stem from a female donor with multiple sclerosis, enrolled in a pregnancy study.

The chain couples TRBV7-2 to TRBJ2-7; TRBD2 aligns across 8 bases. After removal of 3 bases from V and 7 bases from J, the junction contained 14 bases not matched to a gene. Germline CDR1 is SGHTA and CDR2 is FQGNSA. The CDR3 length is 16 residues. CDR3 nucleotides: TGTGCCAGCAGCTTCCGTCAGCGGGGGCAATCTGGAGAGCAGTACTTC. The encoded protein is CASSFRQRGQSGEQYF.

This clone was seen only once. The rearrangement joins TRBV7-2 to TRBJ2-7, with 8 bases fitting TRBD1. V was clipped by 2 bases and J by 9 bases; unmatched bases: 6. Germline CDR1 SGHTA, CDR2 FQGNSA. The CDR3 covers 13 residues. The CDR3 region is CASSLTGTGLQYF. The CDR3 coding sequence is TGTGCCAGCAGCTTAACCGGGACAGGACTGCAGTACTTC.

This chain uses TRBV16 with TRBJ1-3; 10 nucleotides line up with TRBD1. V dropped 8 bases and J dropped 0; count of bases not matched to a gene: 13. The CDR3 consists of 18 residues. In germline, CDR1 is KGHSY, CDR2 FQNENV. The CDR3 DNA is TGTGCCAGCTCATGGACAGGGGGACTGAGCTACTCTGGAAACACCATATATTTT. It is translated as CASSWTGGLSYSGNTIYF.

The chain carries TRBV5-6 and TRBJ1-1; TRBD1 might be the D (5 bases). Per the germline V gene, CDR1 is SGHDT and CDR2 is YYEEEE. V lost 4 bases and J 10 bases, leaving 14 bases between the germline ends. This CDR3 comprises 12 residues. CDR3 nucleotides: TGTGCCAGCAGCCGAATGGGGCGGGGAGCTTTCTTT. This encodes CASSRMGRGAFF. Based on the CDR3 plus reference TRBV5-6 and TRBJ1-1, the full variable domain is DAGVTQSPTHLIKTRGQQVTLRCSPKSGHDTVSWYQQALGQGPQFIFQYYEEEERQRGNFPDRFSGHQFPNYSSELNVNALLLGDSALYLCASSRMGRGAFFGQGTRLTVV.

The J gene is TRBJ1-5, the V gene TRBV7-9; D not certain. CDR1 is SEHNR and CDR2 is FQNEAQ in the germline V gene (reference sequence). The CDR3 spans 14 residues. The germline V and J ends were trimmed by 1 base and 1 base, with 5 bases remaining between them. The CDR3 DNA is TGTGCCAGCAGCTTAGTAGAGAGCAATCAGCCCCAGCATTTT. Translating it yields CASSLVESNQPQHF.

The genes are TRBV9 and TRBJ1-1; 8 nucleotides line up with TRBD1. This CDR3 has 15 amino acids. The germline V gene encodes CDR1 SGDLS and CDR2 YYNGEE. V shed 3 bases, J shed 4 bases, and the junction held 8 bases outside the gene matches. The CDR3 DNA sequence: TGTGCCAGCAGCGGATCGACAGGGGTGATCACTGAAGCTTTCTTT. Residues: CASSGSTGVITEAFF.

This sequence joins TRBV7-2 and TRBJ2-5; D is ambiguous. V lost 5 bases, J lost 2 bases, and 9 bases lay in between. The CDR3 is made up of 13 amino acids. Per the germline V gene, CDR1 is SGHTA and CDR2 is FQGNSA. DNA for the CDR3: TGTGCCAGCAGCCCCCGAACTCAAGAGACCCAGTACTTC. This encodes CASSPRTQETQYF.

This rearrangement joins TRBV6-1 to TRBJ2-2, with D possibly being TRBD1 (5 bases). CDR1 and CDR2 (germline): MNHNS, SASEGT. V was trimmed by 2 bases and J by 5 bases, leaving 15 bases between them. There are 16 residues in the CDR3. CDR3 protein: CASSEQGLVVTGELFF. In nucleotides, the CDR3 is TGTGCCAGCAGTGAACAGGGTTTGGTAGTGACCGGGGAGCTGTTTTTT.

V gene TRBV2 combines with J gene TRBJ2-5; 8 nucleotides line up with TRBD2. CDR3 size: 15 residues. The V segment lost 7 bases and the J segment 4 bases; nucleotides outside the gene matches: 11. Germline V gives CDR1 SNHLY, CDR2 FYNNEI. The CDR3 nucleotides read TGTGCCAGCAATACCCGTGGGGCGGGAGGAGAGACCCAGTACTTC. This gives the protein CASNTRGAGGETQYF.

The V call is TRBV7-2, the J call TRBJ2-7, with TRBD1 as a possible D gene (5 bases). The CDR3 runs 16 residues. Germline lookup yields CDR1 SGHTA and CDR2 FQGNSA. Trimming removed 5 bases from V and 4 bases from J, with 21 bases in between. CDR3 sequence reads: CASSQIRGLGDYEQYF. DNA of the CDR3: TGTGCCAGCAGCCAAATTAGGGGTCTAGGGGATTACGAGCAGTACTTC.

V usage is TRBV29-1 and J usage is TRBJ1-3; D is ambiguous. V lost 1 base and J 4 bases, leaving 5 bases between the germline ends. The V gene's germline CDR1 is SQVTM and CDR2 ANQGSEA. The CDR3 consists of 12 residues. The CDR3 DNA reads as TGCAGCGTTGAAGGAGCAGGAAACACCATATATTTT. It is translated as CSVEGAGNTIYF.

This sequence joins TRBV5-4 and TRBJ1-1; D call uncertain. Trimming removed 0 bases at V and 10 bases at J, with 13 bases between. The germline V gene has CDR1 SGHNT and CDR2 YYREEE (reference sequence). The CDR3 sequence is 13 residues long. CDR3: CASSLDGGSAAFF. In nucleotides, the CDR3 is TGTGCCAGCAGCTTGGATGGAGGGTCTGCAGCTTTCTTT.

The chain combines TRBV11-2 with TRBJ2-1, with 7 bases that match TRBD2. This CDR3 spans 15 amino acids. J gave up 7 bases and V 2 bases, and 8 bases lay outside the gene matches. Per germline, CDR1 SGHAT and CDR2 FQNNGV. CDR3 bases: TGTGCCAGCAGCTTAATGCCGACTAGCTCGAATGAGCAGTTCTTC. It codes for CASSLMPTSSNEQFF.

The CDR3 sequence is CASSWGQGETPLHF. The CDR3, as DNA: TGTGCCAGCAGCTGGGGACAGGGAGAAACTCCCCTCCACTTT. The chain is built from TRBV5-4 and TRBJ1-6, with 9 bases aligning to TRBD1. With 3 bases clipped from V and 13 bases from J, the junction kept 8 bases outside the gene matches. CDR3 length: 14 amino acids. Germline assignment: CDR1 SGHNT and CDR2 YYREEE (reference sequence).

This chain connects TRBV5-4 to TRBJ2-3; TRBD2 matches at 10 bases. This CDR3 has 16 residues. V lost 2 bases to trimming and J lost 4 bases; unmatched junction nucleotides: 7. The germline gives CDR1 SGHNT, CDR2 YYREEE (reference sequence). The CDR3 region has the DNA TGTGCCAGCAGCTTTCCCGGGACTAGCGCCCCAGATACGCAGTATTTT. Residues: CASSFPGTSAPDTQYF. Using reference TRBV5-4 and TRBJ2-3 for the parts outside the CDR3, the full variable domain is ETGVTQSPTHLIKTRGQQVTLRCSSQSGHNTVSWYQQALGQGPQFIFQYYREEENGRGNFPPRFSGLQFPNYSSELNVNALELDDSALYLCASSFPGTSAPDTQYFGPGTRLTVL.

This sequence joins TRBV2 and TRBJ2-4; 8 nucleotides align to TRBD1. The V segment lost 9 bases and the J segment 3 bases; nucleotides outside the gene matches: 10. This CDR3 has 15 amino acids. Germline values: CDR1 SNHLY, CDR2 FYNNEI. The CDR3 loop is CASRTGFSGKNIQYF. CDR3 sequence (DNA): TGTGCCAGTCGGACAGGGTTTAGCGGCAAAAACATTCAGTACTTC.

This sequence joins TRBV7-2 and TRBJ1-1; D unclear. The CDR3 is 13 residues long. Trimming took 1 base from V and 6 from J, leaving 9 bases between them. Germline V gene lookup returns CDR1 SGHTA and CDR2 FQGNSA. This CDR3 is CASSLDGWAEAFF. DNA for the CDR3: TGTGCCAGCAGCTTAGACGGGTGGGCTGAAGCTTTCTTT.

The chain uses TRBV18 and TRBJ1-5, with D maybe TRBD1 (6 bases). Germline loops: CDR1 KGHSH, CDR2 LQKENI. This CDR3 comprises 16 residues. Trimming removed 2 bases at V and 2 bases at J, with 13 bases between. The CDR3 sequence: CASSPDRNFGNQPQHF. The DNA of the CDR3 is TGTGCCAGCTCACCAGACAGGAACTTCGGCAATCAGCCCCAGCATTTT.

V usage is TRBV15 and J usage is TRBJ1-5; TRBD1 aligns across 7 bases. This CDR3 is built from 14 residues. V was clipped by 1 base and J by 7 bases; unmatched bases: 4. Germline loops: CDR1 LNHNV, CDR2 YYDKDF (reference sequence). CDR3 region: CATSRAGGRQPQHF. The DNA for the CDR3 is TGTGCCACCAGCAGAGCAGGGGGAAGGCAGCCCCAGCATTTT.

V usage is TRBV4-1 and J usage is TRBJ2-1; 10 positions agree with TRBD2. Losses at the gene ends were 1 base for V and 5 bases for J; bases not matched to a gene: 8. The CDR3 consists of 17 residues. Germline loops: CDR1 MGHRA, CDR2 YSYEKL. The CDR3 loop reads CASSQALASGGNNEQFF. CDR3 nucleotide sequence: TGCGCCAGCAGCCAAGCCTTGGCTAGCGGGGGAAACAATGAGCAGTTCTTC.

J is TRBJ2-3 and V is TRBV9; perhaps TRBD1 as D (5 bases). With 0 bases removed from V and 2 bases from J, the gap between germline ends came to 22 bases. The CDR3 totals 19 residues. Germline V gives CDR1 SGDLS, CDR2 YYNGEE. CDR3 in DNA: TGTGCCAGCAGCGTAGAACAGGCGGACGGCTTAGAGGACACAGATACGCAGTATTTT. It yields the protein CASSVEQADGLEDTDTQYF.

This chain's CDR3 is CASSAPGTGTYEQYF. The CDR3 coding sequence is TGTGCCAGCAGTGCACCCGGGACAGGGACCTACGAGCAGTACTTC. The V and J genes are TRBV6-6 and TRBJ2-7, with TRBD1 identical over 9 bases. The length of the CDR3 is 15 residues. Trimming took 5 bases from V and 2 from J; bases not matched to a gene: 7. Germline values: CDR1 MNHNY, CDR2 SVGAGI (reference sequence).